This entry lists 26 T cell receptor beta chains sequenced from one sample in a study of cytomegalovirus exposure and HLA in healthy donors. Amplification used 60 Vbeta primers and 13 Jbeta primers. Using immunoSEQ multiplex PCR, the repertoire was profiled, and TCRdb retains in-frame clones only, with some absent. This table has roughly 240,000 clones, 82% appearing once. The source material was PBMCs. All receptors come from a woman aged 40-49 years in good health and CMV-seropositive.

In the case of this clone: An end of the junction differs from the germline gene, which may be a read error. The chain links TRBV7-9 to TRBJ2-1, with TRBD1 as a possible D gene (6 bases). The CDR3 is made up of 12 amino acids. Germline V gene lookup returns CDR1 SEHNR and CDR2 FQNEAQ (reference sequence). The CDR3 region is CSSSLPQGEQFF. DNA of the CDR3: TGTTCCAGCAGCTTACCCCAGGGGGAGCAGTTCTTC.

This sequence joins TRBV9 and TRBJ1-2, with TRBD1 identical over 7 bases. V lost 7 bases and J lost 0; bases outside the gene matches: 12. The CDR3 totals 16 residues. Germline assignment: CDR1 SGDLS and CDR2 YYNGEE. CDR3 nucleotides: TGTGCCAGCCAAGGGGGACAGACGAAATCTAACTATGGCTACACCTTC. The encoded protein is CASQGGQTKSNYGYTF.

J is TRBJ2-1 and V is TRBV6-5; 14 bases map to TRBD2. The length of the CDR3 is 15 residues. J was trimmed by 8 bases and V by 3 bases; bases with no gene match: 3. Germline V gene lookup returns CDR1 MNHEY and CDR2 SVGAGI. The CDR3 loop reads CASSYMTSGRDEQFF. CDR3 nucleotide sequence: TGTGCCAGCAGTTATATGACTAGCGGGAGGGATGAGCAGTTCTTC.

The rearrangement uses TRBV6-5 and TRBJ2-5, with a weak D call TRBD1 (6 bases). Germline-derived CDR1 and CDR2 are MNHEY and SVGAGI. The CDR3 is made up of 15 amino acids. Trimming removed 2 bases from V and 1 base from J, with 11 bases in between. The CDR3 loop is CASSYRTASQETQYF. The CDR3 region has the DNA TGTGCCAGCAGTTACAGGACAGCCAGCCAAGAGACCCAGTACTTC.

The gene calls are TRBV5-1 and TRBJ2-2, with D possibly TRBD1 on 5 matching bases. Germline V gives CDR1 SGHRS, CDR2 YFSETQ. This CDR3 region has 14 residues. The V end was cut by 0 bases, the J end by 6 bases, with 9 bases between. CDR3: CASSLAGPPGELFF. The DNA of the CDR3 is TGCGCCAGCAGCTTGGCAGGGCCTCCCGGGGAGCTGTTTTTT.

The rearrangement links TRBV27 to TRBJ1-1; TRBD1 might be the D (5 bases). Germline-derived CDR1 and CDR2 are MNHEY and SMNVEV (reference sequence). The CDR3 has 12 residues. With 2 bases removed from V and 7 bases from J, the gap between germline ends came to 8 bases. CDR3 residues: CASSLRGNEAFF. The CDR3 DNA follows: TGTGCCAGCAGTTTAAGGGGTAATGAAGCTTTCTTT.

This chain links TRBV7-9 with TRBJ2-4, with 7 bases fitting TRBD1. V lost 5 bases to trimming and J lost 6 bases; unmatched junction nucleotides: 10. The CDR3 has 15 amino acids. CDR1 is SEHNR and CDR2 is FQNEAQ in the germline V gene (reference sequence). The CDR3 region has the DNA TGTGCCAGCAGCCTTTCGACAGGGTTGTTAAACATTCAGTACTTC. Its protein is CASSLSTGLLNIQYF. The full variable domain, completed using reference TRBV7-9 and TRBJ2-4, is DTGVSQNPRHKITKRGQNVTFRCDPISEHNRLYWYRQTLGQGPEFLTYFQNEAQLEKSRLLSDRFSAERPKGSFSTLEIQRTEQGDSAMYLCASSLSTGLLNIQYFGAGTRLSVL.

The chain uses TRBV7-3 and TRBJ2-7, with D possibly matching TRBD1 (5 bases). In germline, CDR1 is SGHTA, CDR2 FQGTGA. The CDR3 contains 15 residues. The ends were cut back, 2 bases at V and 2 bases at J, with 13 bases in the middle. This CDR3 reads CASSLGPDTTYEQYF. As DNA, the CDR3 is TGTGCCAGCAGCTTAGGTCCGGACACGACCTACGAGCAGTACTTC.

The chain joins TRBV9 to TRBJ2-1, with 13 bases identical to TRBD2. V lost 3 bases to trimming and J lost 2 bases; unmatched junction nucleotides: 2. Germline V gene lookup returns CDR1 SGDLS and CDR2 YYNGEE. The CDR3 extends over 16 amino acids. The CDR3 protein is CASSAGLAGAYNEQFF. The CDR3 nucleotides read TGTGCCAGCAGCGCCGGACTAGCGGGGGCCTACAATGAGCAGTTCTTC.

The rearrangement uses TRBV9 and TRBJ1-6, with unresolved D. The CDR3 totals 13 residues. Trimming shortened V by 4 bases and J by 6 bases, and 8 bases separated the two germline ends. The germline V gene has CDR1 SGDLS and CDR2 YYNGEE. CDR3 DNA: TGTGCCAGCAGCCTTGAGGTTAATTCACCCCTCCACTTT. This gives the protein CASSLEVNSPLHF.

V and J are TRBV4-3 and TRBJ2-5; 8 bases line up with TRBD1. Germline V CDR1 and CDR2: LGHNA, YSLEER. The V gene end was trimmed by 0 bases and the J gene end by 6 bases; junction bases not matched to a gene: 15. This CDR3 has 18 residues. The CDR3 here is CASSQERAGGQGAKTQYF. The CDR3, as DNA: TGCGCCAGCAGCCAAGAGAGGGCTGGGGGGCAGGGGGCCAAGACCCAGTACTTC.

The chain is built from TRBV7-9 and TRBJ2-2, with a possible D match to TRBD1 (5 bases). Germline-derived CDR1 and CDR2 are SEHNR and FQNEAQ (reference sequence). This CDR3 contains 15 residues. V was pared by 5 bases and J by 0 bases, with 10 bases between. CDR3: CASSQQDPNTGELFF. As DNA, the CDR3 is TGTGCCAGCAGCCAACAGGATCCGAACACCGGGGAGCTGTTTTTT.

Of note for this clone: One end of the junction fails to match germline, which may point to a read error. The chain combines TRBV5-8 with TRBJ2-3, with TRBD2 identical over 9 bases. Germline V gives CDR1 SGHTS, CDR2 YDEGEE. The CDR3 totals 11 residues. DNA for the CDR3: TGTGCCAGCAGCTTGAAGCGGGGGGTTCTGTTT. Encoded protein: CASSLKRGVLF.

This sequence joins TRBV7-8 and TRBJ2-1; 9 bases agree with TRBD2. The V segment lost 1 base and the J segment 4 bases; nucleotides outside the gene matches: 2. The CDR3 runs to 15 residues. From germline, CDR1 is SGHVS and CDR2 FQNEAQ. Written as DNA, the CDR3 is TGTGCCAGCAGCTTAGTAGCGGGGGAATACAATGAGCAGTTCTTC. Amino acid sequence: CASSLVAGEYNEQFF.

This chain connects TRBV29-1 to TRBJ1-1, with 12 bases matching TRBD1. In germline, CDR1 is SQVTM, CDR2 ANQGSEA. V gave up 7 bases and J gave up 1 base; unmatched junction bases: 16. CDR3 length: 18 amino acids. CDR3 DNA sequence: TGCAGCGCCTCTGGGACAGGGGGCTCCCTCCAACGGAACACTGAAGCTTTCTTT. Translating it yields CSASGTGGSLQRNTEAFF. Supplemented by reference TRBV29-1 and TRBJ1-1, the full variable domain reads SAVISQKPSRDICQRGTSLTIQCQVDSQVTMMFWYRQQPGQSLTLIATANQGSEATYESGFVIDKFPISRPNLTFSTLTVSNMSPEDSSIYLCSASGTGGSLQRNTEAFFGQGTRLTVV.

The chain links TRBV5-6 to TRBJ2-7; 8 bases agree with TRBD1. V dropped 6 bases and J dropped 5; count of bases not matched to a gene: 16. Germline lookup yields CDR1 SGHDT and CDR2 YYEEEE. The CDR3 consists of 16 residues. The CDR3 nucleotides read TGTGCCAGCACACGCAGCCCCCGGACAGGGTCCAACGAGCAGTACTTC. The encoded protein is CASTRSPRTGSNEQYF. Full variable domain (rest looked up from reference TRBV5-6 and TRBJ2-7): DAGVTQSPTHLIKTRGQQVTLRCSPKSGHDTVSWYQQALGQGPQFIFQYYEEEERQRGNFPDRFSGHQFPNYSSELNVNALLLGDSALYLCASTRSPRTGSNEQYFGPGTRLTVT.

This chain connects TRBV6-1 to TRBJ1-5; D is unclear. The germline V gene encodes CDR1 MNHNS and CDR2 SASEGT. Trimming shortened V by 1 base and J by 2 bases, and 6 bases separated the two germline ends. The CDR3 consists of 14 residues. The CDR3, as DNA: TGTGCCAGCAGTGAAGACAGAGGCAATCAGCCCCAGCATTTT. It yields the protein CASSEDRGNQPQHF.

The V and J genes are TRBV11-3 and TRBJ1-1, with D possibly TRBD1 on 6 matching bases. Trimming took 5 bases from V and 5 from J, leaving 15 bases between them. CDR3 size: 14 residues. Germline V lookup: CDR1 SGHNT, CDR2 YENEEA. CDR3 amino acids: CASSPPGGETEAFF. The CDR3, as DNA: TGTGCCAGCAGCCCCCCGGGGGGCGAGACTGAAGCTTTCTTT.

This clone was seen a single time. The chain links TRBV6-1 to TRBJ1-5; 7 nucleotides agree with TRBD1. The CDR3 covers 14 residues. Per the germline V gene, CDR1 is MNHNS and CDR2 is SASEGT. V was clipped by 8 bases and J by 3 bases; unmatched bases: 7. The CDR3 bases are TGTGCCAGCCTTCAGGGGGGAAACAATCAGCCCCAGCATTTT. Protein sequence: CASLQGGNNQPQHF.

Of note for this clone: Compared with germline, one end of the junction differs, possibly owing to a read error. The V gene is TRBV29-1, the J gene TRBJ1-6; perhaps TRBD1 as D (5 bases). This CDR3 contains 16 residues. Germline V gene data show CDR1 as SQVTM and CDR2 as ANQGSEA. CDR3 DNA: TGCAGCGTTGAAGATCGCGGGGGTTCCTTTAATTCACCCCTCCACTTT. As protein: CSVEDRGGSFNSPLHF.

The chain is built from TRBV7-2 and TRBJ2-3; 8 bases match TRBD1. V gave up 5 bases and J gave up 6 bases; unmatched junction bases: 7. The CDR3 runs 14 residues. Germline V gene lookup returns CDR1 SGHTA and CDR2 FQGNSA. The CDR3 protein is CASSLRQGWDTQYF. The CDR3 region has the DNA TGTGCCAGCAGCCTTCGACAGGGGTGGGATACGCAGTATTTT.

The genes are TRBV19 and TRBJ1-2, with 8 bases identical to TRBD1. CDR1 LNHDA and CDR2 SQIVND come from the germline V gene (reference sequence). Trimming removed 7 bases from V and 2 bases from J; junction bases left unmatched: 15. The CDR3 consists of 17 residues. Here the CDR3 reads CASMRGDRGWLNYGYTF. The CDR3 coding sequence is TGTGCCAGTATGAGGGGCGACAGGGGCTGGCTCAACTATGGCTACACCTTC.

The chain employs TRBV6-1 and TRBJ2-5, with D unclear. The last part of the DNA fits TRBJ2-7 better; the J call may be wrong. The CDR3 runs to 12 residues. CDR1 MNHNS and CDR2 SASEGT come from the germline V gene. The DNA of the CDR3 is TGTGCCAGCACGCGGAATTCCTACGAGCAGTACTTC. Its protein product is CASTRNSYEQYF.

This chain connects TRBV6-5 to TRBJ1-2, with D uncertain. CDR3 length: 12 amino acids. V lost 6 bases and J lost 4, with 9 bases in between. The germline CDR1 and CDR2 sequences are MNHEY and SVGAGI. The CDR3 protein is CASRSDIYGYTF. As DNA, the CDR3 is TGTGCCAGCAGAAGTGACATCTATGGCTACACCTTC.

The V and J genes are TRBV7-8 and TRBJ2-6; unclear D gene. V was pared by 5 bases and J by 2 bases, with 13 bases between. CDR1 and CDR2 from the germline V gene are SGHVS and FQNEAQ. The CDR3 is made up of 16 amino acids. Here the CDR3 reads CASSTRLRTGANVLTF. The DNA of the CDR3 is TGTGCCAGCAGCACCCGTCTTAGAACTGGGGCCAACGTCCTGACTTTC.

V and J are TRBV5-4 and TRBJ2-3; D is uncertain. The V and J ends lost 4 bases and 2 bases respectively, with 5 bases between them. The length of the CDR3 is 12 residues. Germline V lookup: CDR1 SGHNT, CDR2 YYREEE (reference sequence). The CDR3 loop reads CASSQNTDTQYF. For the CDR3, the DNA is TGTGCCAGCAGCCAGAACACAGATACGCAGTATTTT.